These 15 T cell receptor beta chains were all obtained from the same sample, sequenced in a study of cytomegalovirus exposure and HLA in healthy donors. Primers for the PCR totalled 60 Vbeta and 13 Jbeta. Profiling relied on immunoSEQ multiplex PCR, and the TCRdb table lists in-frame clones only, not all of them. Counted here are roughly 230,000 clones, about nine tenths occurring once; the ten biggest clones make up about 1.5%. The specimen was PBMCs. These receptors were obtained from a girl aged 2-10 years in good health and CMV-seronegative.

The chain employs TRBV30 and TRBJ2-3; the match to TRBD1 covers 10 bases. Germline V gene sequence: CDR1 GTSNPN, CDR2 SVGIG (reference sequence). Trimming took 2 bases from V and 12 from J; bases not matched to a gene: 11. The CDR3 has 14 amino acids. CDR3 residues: CAWSPGQGETPQYF. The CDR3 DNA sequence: TGTGCCTGGAGTCCCGGACAGGGGGAAACCCCACAGTATTTT.

In DNA form, the CDR3 reads TGTGCCAGCTCCGGGACTAGCGGGAGAAGGGATGAGCAGTTCTTC. It is translated as CASSGTSGRRDEQFF. The chain recombines TRBV6-5 with TRBJ2-1; TRBD2 matches 14 bases. Trimming at V came to 8 bases and at J to 8 bases, leaving 8 bases not matched to a gene. This CDR3 has 15 residues. The germline V gene has CDR1 MNHEY and CDR2 SVGAGI.

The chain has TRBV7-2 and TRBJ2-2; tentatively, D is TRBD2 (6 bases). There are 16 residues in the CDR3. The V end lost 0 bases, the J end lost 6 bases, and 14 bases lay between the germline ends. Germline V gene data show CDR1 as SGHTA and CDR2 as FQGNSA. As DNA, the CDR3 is TGTGCCAGCAGCTTAGCCCGACTAGTCAGGGCCGGGGAGCTGTTTTTT. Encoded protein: CASSLARLVRAGELFF.

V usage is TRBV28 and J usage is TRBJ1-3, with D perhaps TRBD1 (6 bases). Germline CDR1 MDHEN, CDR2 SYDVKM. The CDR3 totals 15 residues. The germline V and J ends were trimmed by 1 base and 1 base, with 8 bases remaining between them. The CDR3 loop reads CASSLSTGSGNTIYF. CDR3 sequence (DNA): TGTGCCAGCAGTTTATCAACAGGGTCTGGAAACACCATATATTTT.

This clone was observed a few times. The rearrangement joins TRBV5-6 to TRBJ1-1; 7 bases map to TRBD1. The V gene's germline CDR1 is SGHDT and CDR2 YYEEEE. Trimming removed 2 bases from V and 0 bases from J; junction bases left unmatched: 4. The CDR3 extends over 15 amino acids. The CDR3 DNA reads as TGTGCCAGCAGCTTCCGGACAGGTATGAACACTGAAGCTTTCTTT. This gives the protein CASSFRTGMNTEAFF.

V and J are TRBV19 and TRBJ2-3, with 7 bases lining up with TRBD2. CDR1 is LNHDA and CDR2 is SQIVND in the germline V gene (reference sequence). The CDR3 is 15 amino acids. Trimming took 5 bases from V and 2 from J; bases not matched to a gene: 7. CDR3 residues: CASSPGLGFTDTQYF. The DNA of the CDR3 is TGTGCCAGTAGTCCTGGACTAGGGTTCACAGATACGCAGTATTTT.

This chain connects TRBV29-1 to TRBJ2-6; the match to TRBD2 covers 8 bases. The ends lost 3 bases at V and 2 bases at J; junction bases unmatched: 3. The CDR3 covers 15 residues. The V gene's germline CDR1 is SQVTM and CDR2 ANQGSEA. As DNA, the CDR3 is TGCAGCGTTGAGGTCGGGGGGGCTGGGGCCAACGTCCTGACTTTC. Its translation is CSVEVGGAGANVLTF.

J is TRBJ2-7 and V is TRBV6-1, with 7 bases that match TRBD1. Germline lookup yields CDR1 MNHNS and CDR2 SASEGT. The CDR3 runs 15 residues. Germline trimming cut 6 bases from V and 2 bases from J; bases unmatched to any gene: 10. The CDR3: CASSYAPGTAYEQYF. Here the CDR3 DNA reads TGTGCCAGCAGCTACGCCCCCGGGACAGCCTACGAGCAGTACTTC.

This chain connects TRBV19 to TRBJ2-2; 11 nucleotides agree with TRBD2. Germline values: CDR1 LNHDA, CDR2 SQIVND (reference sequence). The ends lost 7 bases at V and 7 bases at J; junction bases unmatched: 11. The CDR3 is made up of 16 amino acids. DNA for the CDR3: TGTGCCAGTATGCGACTAGCGGGAATGGCAGGCGGGGAGCTGTTTTTT. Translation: CASMRLAGMAGGELFF.

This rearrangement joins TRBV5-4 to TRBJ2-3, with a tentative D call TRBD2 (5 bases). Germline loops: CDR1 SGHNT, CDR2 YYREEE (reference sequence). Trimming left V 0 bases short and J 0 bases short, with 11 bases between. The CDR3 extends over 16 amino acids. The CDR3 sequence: CASSLVVSVSTDTQYF. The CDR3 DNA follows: TGTGCCAGCAGCTTGGTGGTTAGCGTAAGCACAGATACGCAGTATTTT. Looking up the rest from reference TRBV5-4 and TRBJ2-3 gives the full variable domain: ETGVTQSPTHLIKTRGQQVTLRCSSQSGHNTVSWYQQALGQGPQFIFQYYREEENGRGNFPPRFSGLQFPNYSSELNVNALELDDSALYLCASSLVVSVSTDTQYFGPGTRLTVL.

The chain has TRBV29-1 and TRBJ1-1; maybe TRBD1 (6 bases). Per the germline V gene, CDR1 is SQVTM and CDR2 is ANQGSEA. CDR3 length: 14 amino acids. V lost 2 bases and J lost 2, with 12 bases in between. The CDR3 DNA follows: TGCAGCGTTGAAAGCCGGGGGGGCAACACTGAAGCTTTCTTT. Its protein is CSVESRGGNTEAFF.

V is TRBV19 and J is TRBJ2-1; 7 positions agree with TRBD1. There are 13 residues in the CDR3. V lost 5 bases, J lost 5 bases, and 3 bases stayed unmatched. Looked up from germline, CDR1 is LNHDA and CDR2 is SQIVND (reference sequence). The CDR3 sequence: CASSLQGHNEQFF. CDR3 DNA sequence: TGTGCCAGTAGTTTACAGGGGCACAATGAGCAGTTCTTC.

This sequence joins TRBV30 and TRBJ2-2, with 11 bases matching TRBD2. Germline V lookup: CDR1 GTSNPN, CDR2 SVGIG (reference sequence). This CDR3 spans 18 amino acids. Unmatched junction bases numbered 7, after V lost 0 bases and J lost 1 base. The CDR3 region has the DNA TGTGCCTGGAGTGTATGGTTAGCGGGGGGGTTGAACACCGGGGAGCTGTTTTTT. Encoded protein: CAWSVWLAGGLNTGELFF.

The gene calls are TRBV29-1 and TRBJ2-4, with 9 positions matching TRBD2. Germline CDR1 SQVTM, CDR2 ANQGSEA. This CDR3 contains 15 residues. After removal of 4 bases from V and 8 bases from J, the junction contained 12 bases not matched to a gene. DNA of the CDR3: TGCAGCGTTGTGCAGCGGGAGGCCCAGGGGGACATTCAGTACTTC. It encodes CSVVQREAQGDIQYF. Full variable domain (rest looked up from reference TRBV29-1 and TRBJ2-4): SAVISQKPSRDICQRGTSLTIQCQVDSQVTMMFWYRQQPGQSLTLIATANQGSEATYESGFVIDKFPISRPNLTFSTLTVSNMSPEDSSIYLCSVVQREAQGDIQYFGAGTRLSVL.

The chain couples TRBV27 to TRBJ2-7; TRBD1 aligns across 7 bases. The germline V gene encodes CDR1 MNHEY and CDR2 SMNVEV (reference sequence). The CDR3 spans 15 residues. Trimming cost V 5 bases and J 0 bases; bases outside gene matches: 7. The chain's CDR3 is CASSGRQGASYEQYF. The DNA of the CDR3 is TGTGCCAGCAGTGGCCGACAGGGTGCCTCCTACGAGCAGTACTTC.